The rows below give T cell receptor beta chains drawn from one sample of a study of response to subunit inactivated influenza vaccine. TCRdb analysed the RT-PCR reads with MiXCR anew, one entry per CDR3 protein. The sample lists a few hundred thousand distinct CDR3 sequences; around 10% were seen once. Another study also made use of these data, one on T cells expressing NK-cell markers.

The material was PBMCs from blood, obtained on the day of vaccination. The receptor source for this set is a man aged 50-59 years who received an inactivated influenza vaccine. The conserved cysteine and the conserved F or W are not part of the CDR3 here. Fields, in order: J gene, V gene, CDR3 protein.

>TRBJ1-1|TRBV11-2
ASSLSPLTGTEAF
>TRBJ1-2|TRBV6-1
ASSVGVEVYGYT
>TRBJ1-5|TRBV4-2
ASSQDNQGDQPQH
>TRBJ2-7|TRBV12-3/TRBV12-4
ASTNTGTILTYEQY
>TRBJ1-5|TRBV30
AWSRQSNQPQH
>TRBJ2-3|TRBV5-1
ASSSPQGDDTQY
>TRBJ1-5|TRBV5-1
ASSLEVNQPQH
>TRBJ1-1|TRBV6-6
ASRTGKNTEAF
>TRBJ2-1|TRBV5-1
ASSLAGGGIDEQF
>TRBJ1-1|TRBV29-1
SAGQIMNTEAF
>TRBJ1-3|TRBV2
ASSDSNTIY
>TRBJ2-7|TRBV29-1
SAALGYEQY
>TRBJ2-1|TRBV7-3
ASSIGTSLYNEQF
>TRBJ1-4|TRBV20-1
SASRPANEKLF
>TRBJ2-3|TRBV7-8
ASSSRYSGSTDTQY
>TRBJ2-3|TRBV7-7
ASSPQYTDTQY
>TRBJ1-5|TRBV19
ASSAGGGNQPQH
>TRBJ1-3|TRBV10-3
AINSPGRGNTIY
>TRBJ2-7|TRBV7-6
ASSTRDGYEQY
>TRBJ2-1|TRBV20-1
SAAGQEMVFYNEQF
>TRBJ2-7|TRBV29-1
SFGTVYEQY
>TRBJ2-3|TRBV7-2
ASSQSASYTDTQY
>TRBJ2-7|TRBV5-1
ASSLLGAGSYEQY
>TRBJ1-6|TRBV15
ATSRVFQRSYNSPLH
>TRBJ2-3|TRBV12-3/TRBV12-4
ASRREDTQY
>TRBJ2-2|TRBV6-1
ASRWDSTNTGELF
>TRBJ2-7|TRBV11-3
ASTAIRDRGIYEQY
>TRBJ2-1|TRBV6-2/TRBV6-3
ATWSGTGGVGTLKREVNEQF
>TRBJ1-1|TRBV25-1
ACARGTEAF
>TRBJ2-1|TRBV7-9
ASSLAVAVYNEQF
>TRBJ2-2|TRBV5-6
ASSLRGSNTGELF
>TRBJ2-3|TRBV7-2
ASSFTSGILSTDTQY
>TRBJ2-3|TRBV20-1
SAHVATHTQY
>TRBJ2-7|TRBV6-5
ASSYSPGQGVEQY
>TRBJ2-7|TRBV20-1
SAPPLTRLYEQY
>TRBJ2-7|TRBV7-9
ASSLYRAEQY
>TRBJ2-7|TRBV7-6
ASSFTQTESSYEQY
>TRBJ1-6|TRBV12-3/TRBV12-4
ASSPRTGGNSPLH
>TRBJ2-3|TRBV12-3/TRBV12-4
ASSTHLSTDTQY
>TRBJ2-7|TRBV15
ATSRDPSSSYEQY
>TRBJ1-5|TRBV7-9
ASSFGGGGNQPQH
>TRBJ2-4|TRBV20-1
SASHSGSAKNIQY
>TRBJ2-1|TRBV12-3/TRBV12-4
ASSFSRNEQF
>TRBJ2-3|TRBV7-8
ASSLDPMIDTQY
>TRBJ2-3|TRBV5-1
ASSLTITDTQY
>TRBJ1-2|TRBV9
ASSPTGFYGYT
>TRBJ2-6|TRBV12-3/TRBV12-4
ASSWQIFSSGANVLT
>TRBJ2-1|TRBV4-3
ASSQVEGGGYNEQF
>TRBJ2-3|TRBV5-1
ASSLGGLAGGDTQY
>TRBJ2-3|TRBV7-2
ASSTGLAGGGDTQY
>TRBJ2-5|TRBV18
ASPPPWDRKETQY
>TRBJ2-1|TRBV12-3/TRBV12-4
ASSFSGGGYNEQF
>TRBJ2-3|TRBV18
ASSPQDTDTQY
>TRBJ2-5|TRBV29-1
SAARGTGKETQY
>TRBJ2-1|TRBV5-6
ASSQTAGIDEQF
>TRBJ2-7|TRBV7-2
ASSLQAVSVYEQY